The clone carrying this T cell receptor (beta chain) was seen many times. The study enrolled ophthalmopathy donors with moderate-to-severe activity, CAS ≥3, NOSPECS ≥4 and duration under 3 months. A volume of approximately 9.2 ml of fresh peripheral blood supplied the PBMCs. The data are from a study of Graves' ophthalmopathy and Graves' hyperthyroidism. Amplification targeted the TCR beta CDR3 regions, with RNA transcripts as the source material. HTBI primers were employed in first-round RT-PCR, then a second-round multiplex PCR followed. TCRdb used MiXCR to reprocess the multiplex PCR reads, holding one entry per CDR3 protein. The sample lists 300,000 to 400,000 distinct CDR3 sequences, roughly 15% occurring once. The CDR3 length is 13 residues. Trimming removed 2 bases from V and 6 bases from J, with 11 bases in between. Looked up from germline, CDR1 is MNHEY and CDR2 is SVGAGI.

This TCR was recovered from an adult man with Graves' ophthalmopathy. The chain is built from TRBV6-5 and TRBJ2-7; possible D gene TRBD2, 6 bases. Source material: peripheral blood. Here the CDR3 DNA reads TGTGCCAGCAGTTACGTCTCGGGAGTCGAGCAGTACTTC. Protein sequence: CASSYVSGVEQYF.